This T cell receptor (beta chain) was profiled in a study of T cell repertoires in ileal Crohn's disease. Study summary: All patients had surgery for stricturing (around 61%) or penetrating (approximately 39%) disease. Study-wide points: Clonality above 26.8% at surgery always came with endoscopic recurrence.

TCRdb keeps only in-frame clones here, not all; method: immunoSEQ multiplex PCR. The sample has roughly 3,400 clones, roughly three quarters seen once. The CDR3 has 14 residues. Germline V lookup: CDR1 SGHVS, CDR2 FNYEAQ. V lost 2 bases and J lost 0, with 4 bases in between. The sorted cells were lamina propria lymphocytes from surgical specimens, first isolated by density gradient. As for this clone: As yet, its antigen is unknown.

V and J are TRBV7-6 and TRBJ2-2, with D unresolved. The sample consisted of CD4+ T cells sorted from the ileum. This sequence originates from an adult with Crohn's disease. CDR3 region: CASSLNTNTGELFF. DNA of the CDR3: TGTGCCAGCAGCTTAAACACGAACACCGGGGAGCTGTTTTTT.